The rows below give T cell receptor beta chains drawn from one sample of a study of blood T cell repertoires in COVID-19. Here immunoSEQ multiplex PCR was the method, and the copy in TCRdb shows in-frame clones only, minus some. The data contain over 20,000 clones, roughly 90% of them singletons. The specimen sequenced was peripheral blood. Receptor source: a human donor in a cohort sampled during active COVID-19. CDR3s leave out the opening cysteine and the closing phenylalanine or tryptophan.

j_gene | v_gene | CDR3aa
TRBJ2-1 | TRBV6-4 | ASSPGRDNEQF
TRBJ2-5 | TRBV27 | ASSYRGEETQY
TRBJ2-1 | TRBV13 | ASSHGTGFSNEQF
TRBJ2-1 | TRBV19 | ASSEENEQF
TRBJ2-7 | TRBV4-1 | ASSQTSETSYEQY
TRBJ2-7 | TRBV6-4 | ARESGLVSYEQY
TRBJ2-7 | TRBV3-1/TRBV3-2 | ASSRGGSSYEQY
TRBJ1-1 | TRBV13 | ASSPLTNTEAF
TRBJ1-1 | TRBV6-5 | ASSRDRGTEAF
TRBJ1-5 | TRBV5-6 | ASSLADRDGQPQH
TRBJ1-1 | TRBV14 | ASSPLGQGVLAAF
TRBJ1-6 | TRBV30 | AWSGQVNSPLH
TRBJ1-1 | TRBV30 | AWSDPGGQGIRAF
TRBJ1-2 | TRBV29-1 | SVEGAGYGYT
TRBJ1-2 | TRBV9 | ASSSRQGYGYT
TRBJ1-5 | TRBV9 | ASSVGSGNQPQH
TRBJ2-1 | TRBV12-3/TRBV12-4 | ASSTGFVNEQF
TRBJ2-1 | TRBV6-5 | ASSGGTRNNEQF
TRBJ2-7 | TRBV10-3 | AISAGQNLVEQY
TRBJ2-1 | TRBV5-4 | ASSSWTSEDEQF
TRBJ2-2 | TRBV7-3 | ASSLLQGAYTGELF
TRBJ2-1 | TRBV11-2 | ASSPTRGSSYNEQF
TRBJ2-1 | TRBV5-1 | ASSLSQDTFNEQF
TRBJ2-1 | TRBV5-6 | ASSLAGSIPF
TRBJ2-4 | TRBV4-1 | ASSQGRAIVAKNIQY
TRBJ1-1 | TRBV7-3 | ASSYQGGTEAF
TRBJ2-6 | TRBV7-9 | ASRTQTGFGANVLT
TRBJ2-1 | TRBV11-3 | ASSSAGTSVSNEQF
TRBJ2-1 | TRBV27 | ASRRGQGVNEQF
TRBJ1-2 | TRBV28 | ASRQLNYGYT
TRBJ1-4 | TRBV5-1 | ASSFSGEKLF
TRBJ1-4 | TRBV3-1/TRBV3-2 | ASSLRTGGEKLF
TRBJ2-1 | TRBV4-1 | ASSPRGGGLAPNEQF
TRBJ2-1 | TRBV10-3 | AISDQSTGLSYNEQF
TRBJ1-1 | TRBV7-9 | ASSLDRKNTEAF
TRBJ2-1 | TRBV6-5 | ASKLGWGLNNEQF
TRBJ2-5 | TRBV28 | ASSRALQGAGETQY
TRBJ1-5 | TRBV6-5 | ATWTGGGNQPQH
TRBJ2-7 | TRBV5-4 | ASSLGGQGYEQY
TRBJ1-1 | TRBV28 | ASSFLTVNTEAF